This T cell receptor (beta chain) is drawn from a study of CXCR3-negative and CXCR3-positive naive CD8 T cells. Study results and caveats: Naive cells used TRBV-TRBJ genes in much the same way whether CXCR3-negative or CXCR3-positive; memory cells did not. Naive cells that were CXCR3-positive had more hydrophobic TRB CDR3s (compared with CXCR3-negative naive cells).

CDR1 is SQVTM and CDR2 is ANQGSEA in the germline V gene. CDR3 size: 13 residues. Among CD8+ T cells, naive ones were CD45RO-CCR7+CD27+CD95-. All TRB cDNA libraries came from 5' RACE performed with UMI labels. From its re-call of the 5' RACE reads, TCRdb lists each CDR3 protein once, without DNA. Its table records about 98,000 distinct CDR3 sequences. On this clonotype: The antigen is not known.

The rearrangement links TRBV29-1 to TRBJ1-2; TCRdb outputs TRBD1, but without DNA this stays unchecked. Sequencing was performed on naive CXCR3+ CD8+ T cells from blood. Regarding subset: CD45RO-CCR7+CD27+CD95- naive CD8+ T cells expressing CXCR3 (TNR3+). This clonotype originated in a human donor in good health. Some clones in this sample may be carry-over from other donors' samples. CDR3: CSVPGQEAYGYTF.